This TCR beta chain was observed in a study of memory CD4+ T cells and cytomegalovirus serostatus. General study findings and limits: The CMV-associated TCR signature appears largely within the CD4+ memory repertoire.

In the original analysis: Out-of-frame sequences were removed, leaving a few million distinct TCRbeta sequences. The data were produced by immunoSEQ multiplex PCR, yet TCRdb's version contains in-frame clones alone and is incomplete. The D gene and trimming were derived from the DNA, and the V and J assignments and clone size from that table. The table shows just under 40,000 clones, with over 65% occurring only once. Single viable CD3+CD4+CD8-CD45RO+ cells were sorted as the memory CD4+ T cells. Concerning this clone: As yet, its antigen is unknown.

Sequenced material: memory CD4+ T cells from blood. This receptor was taken from an adult in good health and CMV-seronegative.

This CDR3 reads CASSQPRGGSEETQYF. For the CDR3, the DNA is TGCGCCAGCAGCCAACCCAGGGGTGGTAGTGAGGAGACCCAGTACTTC. The chain employs TRBV4-1 and TRBJ2-5, with D possibly matching TRBD1 (6 bases). CDR3 length: 16 residues. Between the trimmed V and J ends, which lost 2 bases and 5 bases, there was a span of 18 bases. CDR1 and CDR2 from the germline V gene are MGHRA and YSYEKL.